The 3 T cell receptor beta chains below were found in one sample sequenced in a study of blood T cell repertoires in COVID-19. Only in-frame clones appear in the TCRdb table, and some are missing; sequencing was by immunoSEQ multiplex PCR. The sample lists 90,000 or so clones, about 82% occurring once. Input material: peripheral blood. The receptors stem from a human donor in a cohort sampled during active COVID-19.

This chain links TRBV28 with TRBJ2-5, with a tentative D call TRBD2 (6 bases). The V gene lost 3 bases and the J gene lost 5 bases, with 16 bases spanning the gap. Per the germline V gene, CDR1 is MDHEN and CDR2 is SYDVKM. The CDR3 totals 15 residues. The CDR3, as DNA: TGTGCCAGCAGTTTCACTAGGGGACTGGGGGAGACCCAGTACTTC. Its translation: CASSFTRGLGETQYF.

This rearrangement joins TRBV7-6 to TRBJ2-7; D gene ambiguous. Germline values: CDR1 SGHVS, CDR2 FNYEAQ. The CDR3 runs 12 residues. Trimming took off 4 bases at V and 5 bases at J, with 9 bases between the two ends. CDR3 protein: CASSSLSNEQYF. The CDR3 DNA reads as TGTGCCAGCAGCTCCCTAAGCAACGAGCAGTACTTC.

This clone appeared a few times. This chain links TRBV2 with TRBJ2-3; the match to TRBD1 covers 9 bases. V shed 3 bases, J shed 3 bases, and the junction held 4 bases outside the gene matches. Germline CDR1 SNHLY, CDR2 FYNNEI. This CDR3 has 15 amino acids. In nucleotides, the CDR3 is TGTGCCAGCAGTGAGGACAGGGGAGGGACAGATACGCAGTATTTT. It yields the protein CASSEDRGGTDTQYF.